One T cell receptor (beta chain) is described in this entry. Its specificity is not known. The sample is drawn from a study of identical twins' blood T cells. Study observations and caveats: Top TCRbeta clonotypes were shared more with twin than unrelated donors.

The CDR3 is 12 residues long. V was cut by 7 bases and J by 7 bases, with 13 bases left in between. CDR1 SEHNR and CDR2 FQNEAQ come from the germline V gene (reference sequence). Libraries were made from RNA as TCR cDNA, using a modified protocol. TCRdb reprocessed the 5' RACE reads via MiXCR and lists one record per CDR3 protein. The repertoire includes 350,000 to 400,000 distinct CDR3 sequences, over 25% of them detected once, and 5.5% to 7% sits in the top ten. J is TRBJ1-1 and V is TRBV7-9, with D maybe TRBD1 (5 bases). Sequenced material: PBMCs. The TCR originated in a woman aged 18 to 49 in good health. CDR3: CASMGPTYEAFF. CDR3 bases: TGTGCCAGCATGGGGCCTACCTATGAAGCTTTCTTT.